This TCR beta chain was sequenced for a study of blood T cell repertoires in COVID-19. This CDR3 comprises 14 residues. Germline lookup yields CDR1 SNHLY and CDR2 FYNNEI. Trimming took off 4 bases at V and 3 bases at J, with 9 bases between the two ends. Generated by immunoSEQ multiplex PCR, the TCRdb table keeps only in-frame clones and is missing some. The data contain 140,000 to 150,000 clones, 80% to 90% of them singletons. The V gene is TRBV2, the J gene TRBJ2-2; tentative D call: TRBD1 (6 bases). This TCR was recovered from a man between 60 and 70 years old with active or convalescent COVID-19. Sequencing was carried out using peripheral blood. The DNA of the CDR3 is TGTGCCAGCAGTGGACAGGTGCACACCGGGGAGCTGTTTTTT. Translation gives CASSGQVHTGELFF.